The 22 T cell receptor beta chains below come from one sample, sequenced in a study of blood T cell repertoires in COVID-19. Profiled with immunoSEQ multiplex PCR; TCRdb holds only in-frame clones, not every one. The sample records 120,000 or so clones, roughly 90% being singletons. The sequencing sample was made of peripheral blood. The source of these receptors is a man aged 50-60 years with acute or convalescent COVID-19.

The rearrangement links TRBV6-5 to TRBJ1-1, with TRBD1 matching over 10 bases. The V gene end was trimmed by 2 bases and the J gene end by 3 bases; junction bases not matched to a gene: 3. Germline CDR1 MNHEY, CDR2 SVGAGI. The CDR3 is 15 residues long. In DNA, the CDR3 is TGTGCCAGCAGTTACAGCGGGACAGGGGACACTGAAGCTTTCTTT. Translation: CASSYSGTGDTEAFF.

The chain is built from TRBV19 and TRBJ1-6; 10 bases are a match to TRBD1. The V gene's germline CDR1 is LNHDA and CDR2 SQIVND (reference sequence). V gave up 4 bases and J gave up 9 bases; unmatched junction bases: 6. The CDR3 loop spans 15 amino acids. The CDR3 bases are TGTGCCAGTAGTAAAGGACAGGGGGTTTTTTCACCCCTCCACTTT. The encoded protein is CASSKGQGVFSPLHF.

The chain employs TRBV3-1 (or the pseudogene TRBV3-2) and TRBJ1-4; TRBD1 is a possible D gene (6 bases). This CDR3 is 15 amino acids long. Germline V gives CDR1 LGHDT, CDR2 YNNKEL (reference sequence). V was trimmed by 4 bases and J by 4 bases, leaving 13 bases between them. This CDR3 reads CASSRFRGINEKLFF. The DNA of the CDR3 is TGTGCCAGCAGCCGGTTTAGGGGGATTAATGAAAAACTGTTTTTT.

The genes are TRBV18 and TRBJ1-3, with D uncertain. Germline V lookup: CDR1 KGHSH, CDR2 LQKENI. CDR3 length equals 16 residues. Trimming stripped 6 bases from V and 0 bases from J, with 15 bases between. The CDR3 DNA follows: TGTGCCAGCTCCCTCTCGACGGCTAGCTCTGGAAACACCATATATTTT. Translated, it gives CASSLSTASSGNTIYF.

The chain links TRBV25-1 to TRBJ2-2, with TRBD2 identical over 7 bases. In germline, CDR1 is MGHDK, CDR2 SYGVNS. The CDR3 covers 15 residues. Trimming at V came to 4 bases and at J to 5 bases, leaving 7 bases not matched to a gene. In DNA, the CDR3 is TGTGCCAGCAGTGCCGCTAGCGGTCAGACCGGGGAGCTGTTTTTT. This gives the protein CASSAASGQTGELFF.

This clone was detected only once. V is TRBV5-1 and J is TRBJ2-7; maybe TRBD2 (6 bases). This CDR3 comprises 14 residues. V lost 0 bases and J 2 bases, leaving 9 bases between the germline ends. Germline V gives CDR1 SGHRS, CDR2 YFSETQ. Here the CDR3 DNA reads TGCGCCAGCAGCTTGGAGGAGGGTCCCTACGAGCAGTACTTC. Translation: CASSLEEGPYEQYF.

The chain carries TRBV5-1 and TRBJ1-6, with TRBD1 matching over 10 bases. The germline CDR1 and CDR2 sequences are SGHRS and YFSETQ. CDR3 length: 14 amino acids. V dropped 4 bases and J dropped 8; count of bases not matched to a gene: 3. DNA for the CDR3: TGCGCCAGCAGCGTGGACAGGGGGGATTCACCCCTCCACTTT. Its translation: CASSVDRGDSPLHF.

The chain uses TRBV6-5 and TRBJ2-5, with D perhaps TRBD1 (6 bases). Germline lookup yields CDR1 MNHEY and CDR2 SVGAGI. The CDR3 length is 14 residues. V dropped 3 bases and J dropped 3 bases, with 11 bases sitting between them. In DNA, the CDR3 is TGTGCCAGCAGTTATACACAGGGAGAAGAGACCCAGTACTTC. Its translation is CASSYTQGEETQYF.

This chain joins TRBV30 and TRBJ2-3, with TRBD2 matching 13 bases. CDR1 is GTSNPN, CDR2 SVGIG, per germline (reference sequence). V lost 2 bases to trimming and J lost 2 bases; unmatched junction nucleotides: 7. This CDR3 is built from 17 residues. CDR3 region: CAWSPRGLAGFTDTQYF. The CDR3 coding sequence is TGTGCCTGGAGTCCTCGGGGACTAGCGGGATTCACAGATACGCAGTATTTT.

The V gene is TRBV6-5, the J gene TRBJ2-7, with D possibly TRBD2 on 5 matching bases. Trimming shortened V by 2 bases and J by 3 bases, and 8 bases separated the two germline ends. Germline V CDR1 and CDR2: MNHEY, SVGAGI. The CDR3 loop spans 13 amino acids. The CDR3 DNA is TGTGCCAGCAGTTACCTACTAGGCTACGAGCAGTACTTC. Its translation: CASSYLLGYEQYF.

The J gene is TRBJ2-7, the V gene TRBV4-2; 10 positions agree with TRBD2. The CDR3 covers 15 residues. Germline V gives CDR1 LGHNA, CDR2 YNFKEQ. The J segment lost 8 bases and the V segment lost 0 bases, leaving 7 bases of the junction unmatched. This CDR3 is CASSQDISGRWKQYF. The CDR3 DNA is TGTGCCAGCAGCCAAGACATTAGCGGGAGGTGGAAGCAGTACTTC.

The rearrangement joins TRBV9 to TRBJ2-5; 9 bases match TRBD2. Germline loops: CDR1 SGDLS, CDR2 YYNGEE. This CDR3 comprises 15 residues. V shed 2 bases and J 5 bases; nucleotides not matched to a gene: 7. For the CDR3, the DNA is TGTGCCAGCAGCGTTGCGGGAGGGCCAGTGGAGACCCAGTACTTC. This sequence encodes CASSVAGGPVETQYF.

The DNA of the CDR3 is TGTGCCACCAGTGATAACGCGGACAATGAGCAGTTCTTC. Translated: CATSDNADNEQFF. This chain uses TRBV24-1 with TRBJ2-1, with D hard to call. V was shortened by 3 bases and J by 5 bases, with 7 bases between the two germline ends. This CDR3 comprises 13 residues. Germline-derived CDR1 and CDR2 are KGHDR and SFDVKD.

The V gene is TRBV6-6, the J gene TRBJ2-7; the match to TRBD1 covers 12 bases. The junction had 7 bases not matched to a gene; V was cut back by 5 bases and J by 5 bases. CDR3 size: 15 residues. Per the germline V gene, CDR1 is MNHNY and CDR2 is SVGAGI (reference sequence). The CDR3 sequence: CASSRPGQGANEQYF. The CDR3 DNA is TGTGCCAGCAGTCGACCGGGACAGGGGGCCAACGAGCAGTACTTC.

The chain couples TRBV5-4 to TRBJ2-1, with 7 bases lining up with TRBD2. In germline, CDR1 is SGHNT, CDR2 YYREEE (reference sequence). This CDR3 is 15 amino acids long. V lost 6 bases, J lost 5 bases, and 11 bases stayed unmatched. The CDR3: CASTNRASGDNEQFF. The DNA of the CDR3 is TGTGCCAGCACCAACCGGGCTAGCGGCGACAATGAGCAGTTCTTC.

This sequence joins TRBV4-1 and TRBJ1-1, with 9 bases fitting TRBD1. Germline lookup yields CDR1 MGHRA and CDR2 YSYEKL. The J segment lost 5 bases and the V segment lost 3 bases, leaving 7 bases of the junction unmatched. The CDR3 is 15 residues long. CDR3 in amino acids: CASSQAGQGKTEAFF. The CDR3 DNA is TGCGCCAGCAGCCAGGCGGGACAGGGCAAGACTGAAGCTTTCTTT.

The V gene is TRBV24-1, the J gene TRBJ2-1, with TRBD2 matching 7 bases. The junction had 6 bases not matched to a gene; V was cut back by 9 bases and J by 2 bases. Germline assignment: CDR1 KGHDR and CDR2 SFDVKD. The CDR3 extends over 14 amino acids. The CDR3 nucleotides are TGTGCCACCGAAACTAGCGCTACCTACAATGAGCAGTTCTTC. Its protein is CATETSATYNEQFF.

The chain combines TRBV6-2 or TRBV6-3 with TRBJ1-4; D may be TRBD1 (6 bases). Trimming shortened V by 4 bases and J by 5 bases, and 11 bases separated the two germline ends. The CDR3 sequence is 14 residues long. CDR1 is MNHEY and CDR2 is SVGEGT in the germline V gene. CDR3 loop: CASSSYGQNEKLFF. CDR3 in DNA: TGTGCCAGCAGTTCGTATGGACAGAATGAAAAACTGTTTTTT.

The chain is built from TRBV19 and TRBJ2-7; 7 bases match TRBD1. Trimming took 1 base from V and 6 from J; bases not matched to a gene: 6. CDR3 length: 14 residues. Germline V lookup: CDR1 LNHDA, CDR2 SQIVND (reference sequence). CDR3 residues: CASSIVYRGSEQYF. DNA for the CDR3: TGTGCCAGTAGTATAGTCTACAGGGGATCCGAGCAGTACTTC.

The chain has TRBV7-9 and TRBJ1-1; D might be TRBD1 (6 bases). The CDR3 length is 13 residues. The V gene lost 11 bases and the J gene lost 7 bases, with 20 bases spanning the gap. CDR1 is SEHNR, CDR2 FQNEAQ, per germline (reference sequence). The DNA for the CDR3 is TGTGCCTCGAGCGGGGGCAACACCTATGAAGCTTTCTTT. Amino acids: CASSGGNTYEAFF.

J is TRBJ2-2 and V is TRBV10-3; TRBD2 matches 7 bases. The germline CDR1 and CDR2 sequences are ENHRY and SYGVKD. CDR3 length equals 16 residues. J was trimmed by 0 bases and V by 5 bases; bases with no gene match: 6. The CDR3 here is CAISQSGNANTGELFF. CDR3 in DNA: TGTGCCATCAGTCAAAGCGGGAACGCGAACACCGGGGAGCTGTTTTTT.

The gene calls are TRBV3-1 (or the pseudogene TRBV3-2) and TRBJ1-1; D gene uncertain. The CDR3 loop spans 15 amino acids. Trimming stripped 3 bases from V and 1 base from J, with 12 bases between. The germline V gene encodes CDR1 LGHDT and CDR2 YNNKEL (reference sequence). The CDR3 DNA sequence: TGTGCCAGCAGCCACCGTGGAGGAGCGAACACTGAAGCTTTCTTT. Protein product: CASSHRGGANTEAFF.